The 12 T cell receptor beta chains below all came from one sample that was sequenced in a study of blood T cell repertoires in COVID-19. This table comes from immunoSEQ multiplex PCR, and its TCRdb copy is limited to in-frame clones, with some not included. Found here are roughly 200,000 clones, about 86% of them singletons; the top ten hold roughly 8.6%. Specimen: peripheral blood. The receptors stem from a man aged 35 to 55 with active or convalescent COVID-19.

This clone was observed a handful of times. This chain joins TRBV18 and TRBJ2-7, with 11 bases that match TRBD2. Germline V lookup: CDR1 KGHSH, CDR2 LQKENI. This CDR3 spans 17 amino acids. V shed 6 bases and J 3 bases; nucleotides not matched to a gene: 13. CDR3 amino acids: CASSPSLASGGYYEQYF. CDR3 coding DNA: TGTGCCAGCTCCCCCAGCTTAGCTAGCGGGGGGTACTACGAGCAGTACTTC.

The chain joins TRBV6-4 to TRBJ2-7, with 11 bases that match TRBD1. This CDR3 is built from 17 residues. Germline V gene sequence: CDR1 MRHNA, CDR2 SNTAGT. The V and J ends lost 2 bases and 2 bases, in that order; junction bases with no gene match: 8. The CDR3 loop reads CASSDNPGTGGTYEQYF. In DNA form, the CDR3 reads TGTGCCAGCAGTGACAACCCGGGGACAGGGGGGACCTACGAGCAGTACTTC.

The rearrangement links TRBV30 to TRBJ1-1; D is uncertain. Germline V lookup: CDR1 GTSNPN, CDR2 SVGIG (reference sequence). Trimming removed 8 bases at V and 10 bases at J, with 38 bases between. This CDR3 has 18 amino acids. CDR3 region: CARSRRLEGYDPLAGAFF. In DNA, the CDR3 is TGTGCCCGTTCTCGACGCCTAGAAGGTTACGACCCCTTAGCCGGAGCTTTCTTT.

The J gene is TRBJ2-3, the V gene TRBV6-5, with 7 bases that match TRBD2. CDR1 is MNHEY, CDR2 SVGAGI, per germline. Germline trimming cut 6 bases from V and 2 bases from J; bases unmatched to any gene: 5. This CDR3 is built from 14 residues. CDR3 residues: CASSLGGNTDTQYF. DNA of the CDR3: TGTGCCAGCAGCTTGGGGGGGAACACAGATACGCAGTATTTT.

For the CDR3, the DNA is TGTGCCAGCAGCGTCGGGACCCAGTACTTC. It yields the protein CASSVGTQYF. V gene TRBV3-1 (or the pseudogene TRBV3-2) combines with J gene TRBJ2-5; no clear D. V lost 5 bases and J 7 bases, leaving 5 bases between the germline ends. The CDR3 loop spans 10 amino acids. In germline, CDR1 is LGHDT, CDR2 YNNKEL (reference sequence).

CDR3 nucleotide sequence: TGTGCCAGCAGCCAACAAGGACTAGCGGGCGAGCAGTACTTC. This sequence encodes CASSQQGLAGEQYF. The V call is TRBV5-4, the J call TRBJ2-7, with 11 nucleotides matching TRBD2. CDR3 length: 14 residues. V dropped 4 bases and J dropped 6; count of bases not matched to a gene: 6. Germline values: CDR1 SGHNT, CDR2 YYREEE (reference sequence).

As concerns this clone: The same CDR3 can be traced to other DNA sequences in this sample. The chain couples TRBV11-3 to TRBJ1-1; D may be TRBD1 (6 bases). The ends were cut back, 5 bases at V and 0 bases at J, with 13 bases in the middle. The CDR3 is 15 amino acids. Germline CDR1 reads SGHNT; CDR2 reads YENEEA. The CDR3 loop is CASSPPGQLNTEAFF. CDR3 DNA sequence: TGTGCCAGCAGCCCGCCGGGACAACTGAACACTGAAGCTTTCTTT.

The chain carries TRBV5-8 and TRBJ2-7; TRBD2 might be the D (5 bases). V was clipped by 2 bases and J by 4 bases, with 13 bases between them. The germline CDR1 and CDR2 sequences are SGHTS and YDEGEE. This CDR3 is 14 amino acids long. CDR3 bases: TGTGCCAGCAGCTTACCGAGGGCCCCGTACGAGCAGTACTTC. Translation: CASSLPRAPYEQYF.

The genes are TRBV9 and TRBJ2-1; 9 bases fit TRBD1. CDR1 SGDLS and CDR2 YYNGEE come from the germline V gene. The trim removed 2 bases at V and 3 bases at J, leaving 3 bases unmatched. The CDR3 has 15 amino acids. Here the CDR3 reads CASSVLGQGYNEQFF. The CDR3, as DNA: TGTGCCAGCAGCGTTTTGGGACAGGGCTACAATGAGCAGTTCTTC.

This chain connects TRBV21-1 to TRBJ1-1; the tabulated D call, TRBD1, remains unverified against the DNA. TRBV21-1 is noted as a pseudogene. This CDR3 is built from 15 residues. The CDR3 DNA follows: TGTGCCAGCAGCATAGGACAGGGAGGGGATACTGAAGCTTTCTTT. Encoded protein: CASSIGQGGDTEAFF.

V is TRBV7-2 and J is TRBJ2-7; the D is unclear. CDR1 and CDR2 from the germline V gene are SGHTA and FQGNSA. The CDR3 extends over 13 amino acids. V lost 2 bases to trimming and J lost 7 bases, with 12 bases between them. Written as DNA, the CDR3 is TGTGCCAGCAGCTTAAACTATCTTTCTGAGCAGTACTTC. It translates to CASSLNYLSEQYF.

The gene calls are TRBV30 and TRBJ1-2; D unresolved. CDR3 length: 13 amino acids. Trimming stripped 0 bases from V and 4 bases from J, with 9 bases between. From germline, CDR1 is GTSNPN and CDR2 SVGIG (reference sequence). The CDR3 reads CAWSVFPPYGYTF. The CDR3 nucleotides are TGTGCCTGGAGTGTCTTCCCTCCCTATGGCTACACCTTC.